The 5 T cell receptor beta chains listed next were all sequenced from one sample in a study of T cells in localized non-small cell lung cancer. Using immunoSEQ multiplex PCR, the repertoire was profiled, and TCRdb retains in-frame clones only, with some absent. Altogether roughly 86,000 clones are present, about four fifths being singletons, with the ten largest covering about 2.7%. Material: peripheral blood, obtained before any cancer treatment. These receptors came from a man between 35 and 75 years old with stage I lung adenocarcinoma.

This clone was counted only a few times. DNA for the CDR3: TGTGCCACCAGCAGAGAGGCCTCTAACTATGGCTACACCTTC. Its protein product is CATSREASNYGYTF. The chain couples TRBV15 to TRBJ1-2; the D is unclear. V was shortened by 0 bases and J by 0 bases, with 5 bases between the two germline ends. CDR3 size: 14 residues. CDR1 and CDR2 from the germline V gene are LNHNV and YYDKDF (reference sequence).

The V and J genes are TRBV5-1 and TRBJ2-7; no definite D call. With 0 bases removed from V and 0 bases from J, the gap between germline ends came to 7 bases. This CDR3 has 14 amino acids. The germline V gene has CDR1 SGHRS and CDR2 YFSETQ. CDR3 sequence reads: CASSLAGLSYEQYF. As DNA, the CDR3 is TGCGCCAGCAGCTTGGCCGGCCTCTCCTACGAGCAGTACTTC.

The J gene is TRBJ2-5, the V gene TRBV11-2, with D possibly being TRBD1 (5 bases). V lost 4 bases and J lost 4, with 19 bases in between. This CDR3 has 16 amino acids. From germline, CDR1 is SGHAT and CDR2 FQNNGV. The CDR3 reads CASSSMGKGWGETQYF. For the CDR3, the DNA is TGTGCCAGCAGCTCAATGGGGAAGGGGTGGGGAGAGACCCAGTACTTC.

In this sample, this clone turned up once. This chain uses TRBV6-5 with TRBJ1-1; 9 bases align to TRBD1. Germline V gene data show CDR1 as MNHEY and CDR2 as SVGAGI. V was pared by 10 bases and J by 1 base, with 4 bases of the junction left unmatched. The CDR3 has 13 amino acids. This CDR3 reads CATQTGGNTEAFF. As DNA, the CDR3 is TGTGCCACGCAGACAGGGGGGAACACTGAAGCTTTCTTT.

The chain employs TRBV5-1 and TRBJ2-1; 11 nucleotides line up with TRBD2. CDR1 is SGHRS and CDR2 is YFSETQ in the germline V gene. There are 16 residues in the CDR3. V lost 4 bases, J lost 9 bases, and 12 bases stayed unmatched. The CDR3 DNA follows: TGCGCCAGCAGCAGGGCCCCGACTAGCGGGACGGTTGAGCAGTTCTTC. Amino acid sequence: CASSRAPTSGTVEQFF.